Presented here are 2 T cell receptor beta chains from one specimen sequenced in a study of graft-versus-host responses after intestinal transplantation. The method was immunoSEQ multiplex PCR; TCRdb's version includes in-frame clones alone and lacks a portion of them. This table holds 77,000 or so clones, around 92% found once. The sample consisted of PBMCs, taken 98 days after intestinal transplantation. Every receptor here comes from a human patient who received an intestinal transplant, so some T cells may come from the graft donor.

The chain has TRBV18 and TRBJ2-1; the D gene is possibly TRBD2 (5 bases). Germline V gene lookup returns CDR1 KGHSH and CDR2 LQKENI. V lost 0 bases to trimming and J lost 1 base, with 10 bases between them. This CDR3 region has 16 residues. The CDR3 sequence is CASSPPSGGSYNEQFF. The CDR3 DNA reads as TGTGCCAGCTCACCACCGTCAGGAGGATCCTACAATGAGCAGTTCTTC.

The rearrangement uses TRBV7-2 and TRBJ1-1; D is perhaps TRBD1 (5 bases). Trimming shortened V by 1 base and J by 7 bases, and 16 bases separated the two germline ends. CDR3 length: 15 amino acids. Germline V lookup: CDR1 SGHTA, CDR2 FQGNSA. The CDR3 loop reads CASSLDRGAGLEAFF. CDR3 nucleotides: TGTGCCAGCAGCTTAGATCGTGGGGCAGGTCTTGAAGCTTTCTTT.